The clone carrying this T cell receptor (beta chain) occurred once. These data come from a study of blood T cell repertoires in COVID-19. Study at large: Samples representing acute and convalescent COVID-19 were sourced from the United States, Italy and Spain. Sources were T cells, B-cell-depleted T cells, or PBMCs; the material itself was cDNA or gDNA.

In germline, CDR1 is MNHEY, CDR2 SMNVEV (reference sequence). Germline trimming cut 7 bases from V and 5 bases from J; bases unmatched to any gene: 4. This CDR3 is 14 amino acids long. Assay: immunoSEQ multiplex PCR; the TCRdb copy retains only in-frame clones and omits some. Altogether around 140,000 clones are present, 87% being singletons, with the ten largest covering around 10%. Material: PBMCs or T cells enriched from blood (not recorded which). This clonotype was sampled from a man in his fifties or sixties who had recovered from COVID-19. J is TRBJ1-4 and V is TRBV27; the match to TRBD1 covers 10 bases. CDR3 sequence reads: CASKKGQGNEKLFF. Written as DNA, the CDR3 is TGTGCCAGCAAGAAGGGACAGGGGAATGAAAAACTGTTTTTT.